One sample yielded the 21 T cell receptor beta chains listed below, sequenced in a study of T cells in Graves' hyperthyroidism and ophthalmopathy (dated by TCRdb to between 2017 and 2020). Receptor libraries were prepared by multiplex PCR. The instrument was an Illumina HiSeq 2000. The TCR beta CDR3 regions were amplified from RNA transcripts. For the first round of RT-PCR on the TCR CDR3, the HTBI primer set was used together with the Qiagen OneStep RT-PCR kit. Using fastp trimming at Q25 and MiXCR clonotype assembly, TCRdb reanalyzed the public sequencing data and kept in-frame beta chains. Duplicate CDR3 protein sequences are folded into a single record with the most common DNA and genes. Counted in this sample were 50,000 to 75,000 distinct CDR3 sequences; just under 50% of them appeared once. The ten largest clones take up around 12% of the sample. The sample consisted of blood. These receptors came from a woman in her thirties with Graves' ophthalmopathy.

This clonotype occurred many times. This sequence joins TRBV5-4 and TRBJ2-7; either TRBD1 or TRBD2 may fit D (5 bases each). Per germline, CDR1 SGHNT and CDR2 YYREEE (reference sequence). This CDR3 has 15 residues. V was pared by 0 bases and J by 4 bases, with 14 bases between. The CDR3 nucleotides are TGTGCCAGCAGCTTGGAGAGGGGAAATGTATACGAGCAGTACTTC. Encoded protein: CASSLERGNVYEQYF.

As regards this clonotype: As the CDR3 is not closed by the conserved phenylalanine or tryptophan, this likely results from a read error. The DNA is left out, because the CDR3 cannot be placed on it with certainty; the CDR3 is given as TCRdb lists it. The chain joins TRBV20-1 to TRBJ2-1; the table calls TRBD1, which could not be checked here. Germline loops: CDR1 DFQATT, CDR2 SNEGSKA (reference sequence). The CDR3 extends over 10 residues, inclusive of both ends. This CDR3 is CGARSSRTGG.

About this clonotype itself: The CDR3 end shows no conserved phenylalanine or tryptophan, and so a read error is likely. The limits of the CDR3 on the DNA are not certain, so only TCRdb's listed CDR3 is given. The genes are TRBV10-1 and TRBJ2-5; whether TRBD1, the table's D call, matches the DNA was not checked. The CDR3 has 11 amino acids, counting both end residues. The germline gives CDR1 WNHNN, CDR2 SYGVQD (reference sequence). The CDR3 spells CASSRARGPNT.

This clonotype was recorded many times. The CDR3 here is CASSRGGAGETQYF. The DNA of the CDR3 is TGTGCCAGCAGCCGTGGGGGGGCAGGGGAGACCCAGTACTTC. The V gene is TRBV7-3, the J gene TRBJ2-5, with D tentatively TRBD2 (7 bases). V was shortened by 5 bases and J by 5 bases, with 15 bases between the two germline ends. The CDR3 has 14 residues. The V gene's germline CDR1 is SGHTA and CDR2 FQGTGA. The full variable domain, with the rest looked up from reference TRBV7-3 and TRBJ2-5, is GAGVSQTPSNKVTEKGKYVELRCDPISGHTALYWYRQSLGQGPEFLIYFQGTGAADDSGLPNDRFFAVRPEGSVSTLKIQRTERGDSAVYLCASSRGGAGETQYFGPGTRLLVL.

This clonotype was found many times. The V and J genes are TRBV7-3 and TRBJ1-1, with TRBD1 matching 10 bases. Germline V CDR1 and CDR2: SGHTA, FQGTGA. V was clipped by 4 bases and J by 3 bases; unmatched bases: 5. The CDR3 spans 15 residues. The CDR3 nucleotides are TGTGCCAGCAGCTCCCGGGACAGGGGCGACACTGAAGCTTTCTTT. This codes for CASSSRDRGDTEAFF.

This clonotype was detected ten times or more. The chain uses TRBV28 and TRBJ2-7; the D call may be TRBD1 or TRBD2 (7 bases each). This CDR3 has 15 residues. The V gene lost 4 bases and the J gene lost 0 bases, with 13 bases spanning the gap. Germline CDR1 and CDR2: MDHEN and SYDVKM. The CDR3 region is CASSSGGADSYEQYF. The CDR3 bases are TGTGCCAGCAGTTCAGGGGGGGCGGACTCCTACGAGCAGTACTTC.

This rearrangement joins TRBV7-2 to TRBJ2-2; D is perhaps TRBD1 (5 bases). V was shortened by 2 bases and J by 11 bases, with 15 bases between the two germline ends. CDR3 length equals 14 residues. Germline values: CDR1 SGHTA, CDR2 FQGNSA. CDR3 nucleotide sequence: TGTGCCAGCAGCTTACAGTGGGGCCCCTACGAGCTGTTTTTT. It is translated as CASSLQWGPYELFF.

The chain links TRBV7-6 to TRBJ1-1; tentatively, D is TRBD1 (5 bases). The CDR3 runs 14 residues. In germline, CDR1 is SGHVS, CDR2 FNYEAQ. V gave up 4 bases and J gave up 3 bases, with 12 bases separating them. In nucleotides, the CDR3 is TGTGCCAGCAGCTCCCGGCGGGGGTACACTGAAGCTTTCTTT. This sequence encodes CASSSRRGYTEAFF.

This chain links TRBV6-1 with TRBJ2-1, with TRBD1 matching over 10 bases. This CDR3 spans 13 amino acids. The V gene end was trimmed by 3 bases and the J gene end by 11 bases; junction bases not matched to a gene: 4. The germline V gene has CDR1 MNHNS and CDR2 SASEGT. Here the CDR3 reads CASSELGQGKQFF. The CDR3 DNA reads TGTGCCAGCAGTGAGTTGGGACAGGGGAAGCAGTTCTTC.

This clonotype was counted at least ten times. CDR3 region: CASSLGVRGTDTQYF. Written as DNA, the CDR3 is TGCGCCAGCAGCTTGGGAGTAAGAGGCACAGATACGCAGTATTTT. The V gene is TRBV5-1, the J gene TRBJ2-3; D not certain. The CDR3 has 15 amino acids. Deletions cut 0 bases from V and 1 base from J, with 9 bases between. CDR1 SGHRS and CDR2 YFSETQ come from the germline V gene.

A word on this clonotype: Given a much more abundant clone one base away, this may be a read error. Lacking the conserved final phenylalanine or tryptophan, this CDR3 likely reflects a read error. The chain links TRBV6-6 to TRBJ2-7; 8 bases align to TRBD1. CDR3 size: 14 residues. The V gene's germline CDR1 is MNHNY and CDR2 SVGAGI (reference sequence). CDR3 residues: CTSSRGTGSYEQYC. The DNA of the CDR3 is TGTACCAGCAGTCGCGGGACAGGTTCCTACGAGCAGTACTGC.

In this sample, this clonotype turned up many times. This sequence joins TRBV28 and TRBJ1-5, with D perhaps TRBD1 (6 bases). Trimming shortened V by 7 bases and J by 7 bases, and 14 bases separated the two germline ends. The germline CDR1 and CDR2 sequences are MDHEN and SYDVKM. The CDR3 has 13 residues. CDR3 coding DNA: TGTGCCAGCAACACGGGACATCGGCAGCCCCAGCATTTT. This translates into CASNTGHRQPQHF.

This clonotype was observed many times. The gene calls are TRBV2 and TRBJ1-1, with 8 bases identical to TRBD1. Trimming cost V 6 bases and J 6 bases; bases outside gene matches: 9. Germline CDR1 SNHLY, CDR2 FYNNEI. CDR3 length: 14 amino acids. CDR3: CASRRTGRRAEAFF. CDR3 coding DNA: TGTGCCAGCAGAAGGACAGGGCGAAGGGCTGAAGCTTTCTTT. The full variable domain, in which reference TRBV2 and TRBJ1-1 provide the parts outside the CDR3, is EPEVTQTPSHQVTQMGQEVILRCVPISNHLYFYWYRQILGQKVEFLVSFYNNEISEKSEIFDDQFSVERPDGSNFTLKIRSTKLEDSAMYFCASRRTGRRAEAFFGQGTRLTVV.

The rearrangement links TRBV9 to TRBJ1-1; 9 bases agree with TRBD1. Germline V gene data show CDR1 as SGDLS and CDR2 as YYNGEE. The CDR3 is 13 residues long. The J segment lost 4 bases and the V segment lost 3 bases, leaving 1 base of the junction unmatched. This chain's CDR3 is CASSATGGTEAFF. CDR3 nucleotides: TGTGCCAGCAGCGCGACAGGGGGCACTGAAGCTTTCTTT.

As for this clonotype: This CDR3 is missing its conserved last phenylalanine or tryptophan, likely due to a read error. The V gene is TRBV10-2, the J gene TRBJ1-1; D remains unclear. The germline gives CDR1 WSHSY, CDR2 SAAADI. The CDR3 sequence is 15 residues long. Between the trimmed V and J ends, which lost 9 bases and 1 base, there was a span of 18 bases. The CDR3 reads CASAQGPASNTEAFL. CDR3 sequence (DNA): TGCGCCAGTGCACAAGGACCTGCTTCGAACACTGAAGCTTTCTTG.

This clonotype was counted only a few times. A much larger clone is a single base away; this may be a read error. No conserved phenylalanine or tryptophan ends this CDR3, so it is likely a read error. The chain has TRBV28 and TRBJ2-7; 7 bases map to TRBD2. Germline loops: CDR1 MDHEN, CDR2 SYDVKM. CDR3 length equals 14 residues. V was pared by 7 bases and J by 4 bases, with 10 bases of the junction left unmatched. CDR3 bases: TGTGCCAGCACCCTGGCGGCGGGAGCTTACGAGCAGTACCTC. Translation: CASTLAAGAYEQYL.

This clonotype is a singleton in its sample. The chain has TRBV7-9 and TRBJ2-1; 12 bases are a match to TRBD2. Trimming at V came to 5 bases and at J to 4 bases, leaving 6 bases not matched to a gene. Per germline, CDR1 SEHNR and CDR2 FQNEAQ (reference sequence). The CDR3 loop spans 16 amino acids. This chain's CDR3 is CASSPRTSGVYNEQFF. The CDR3 coding sequence is TGTGCCAGCAGCCCCCGGACTAGCGGGGTATACAATGAGCAGTTCTTC.

Concerning this clonotype: In this CDR3 the conserved last residue, phenylalanine or tryptophan, is missing, so a read error is likely. J is TRBJ2-3 and V is TRBV6-6; tentatively, D is TRBD2 (6 bases). V gave up 2 bases and J gave up 0 bases, with 9 bases separating them. Germline V gene lookup returns CDR1 MNHNY and CDR2 SVGAGI (reference sequence). This CDR3 is 15 amino acids long. CDR3 sequence: CASSYGGTSTDTQYL. CDR3 coding DNA: TGTGCCAGCAGTTACGGGGGGACTAGCACAGATACGCAGTATCTT.

CDR3 sequence (DNA): TGCAGCGTGGGACAGGGGGCGCGGAATCAGCCCCAGCATTTT. Its translation: CSVGQGARNQPQHF. This sequence joins TRBV29-1 and TRBJ1-5, with 12 nucleotides matching TRBD1. This CDR3 has 14 amino acids. The germline gives CDR1 SQVTM, CDR2 ANQGSEA. J was trimmed by 4 bases and V by 6 bases; bases with no gene match: 4.

This clonotype was seen repeatedly, ten times or more. At one of its ends the junction is not consistent with the germline gene, which may arise from a read error. The rearrangement links TRBV20-1 to TRBJ2-1, with D maybe TRBD2 (5 bases). CDR3 length equals 11 residues. Per the germline V gene, CDR1 is DFQATT and CDR2 is SNEGSKA (reference sequence). The CDR3 bases are TGCAGTGCTAGAGAGGAGCTAGCTTCCCTCTTC. It translates to CSAREELASLF.

This clonotype was recorded at least ten times. Here the CDR3 DNA reads TGTGCCAGCAGCATTAGCGGAGCCCTAGGGCACGAGCAGTACTTC. Translating it yields CASSISGALGHEQYF. The V call is TRBV7-3, the J call TRBJ2-7; D may be TRBD2 (6 bases). This CDR3 has 15 residues. Trimming cost V 5 bases and J 5 bases, with 19 bases left between them. CDR1 and CDR2 from the germline V gene are SGHTA and FQGTGA.